The 18 T cell receptor beta chains below were found in one sample sequenced in a study of shared clonotypes between healthy human individuals (dated by TCRdb to about 2020). The library was produced with the immunoSEQ multiplex PCR assay. TCRdb obtained this table from immuneACCESS and retained in-frame rearrangements with V and J assigned. These tables miss some clones; where compared with another copy, unresolved V genes account for less than half of the shortfall, and the remainder is unexplained. The sample data list about 710,000 clones, and 72% of these were observed just once. The ten most abundant clones make up more than 1.5% of the sample. Sample: memory CD4+ T cells sorted from blood. The cell subset or site label, as the study defines it: CD45RA-negative fraction. These receptor sequences come from a woman aged 30 to 39 in good health.

The V gene is TRBV29-1, the J gene TRBJ2-4; D is uncertain. Looked up from germline, CDR1 is SQVTM and CDR2 is ANQGSEA. This CDR3 has 15 residues. With 3 bases removed from V and 1 base from J, the gap between germline ends came to 13 bases. The CDR3 coding sequence is TGCAGCGTTGAGTGGGTGCCAGAGGCCAAAAACATTCAGTACTTC. Its protein product is CSVEWVPEAKNIQYF.

The V and J genes are TRBV5-4 and TRBJ1-1; D gene uncertain. CDR3 size: 13 residues. Trimming took 3 bases from V and 0 from J, leaving 6 bases between them. Looked up from germline, CDR1 is SGHNT and CDR2 is YYREEE (reference sequence). The CDR3 protein is CASSYTLNTEAFF. Here the CDR3 DNA reads TGTGCCAGCAGCTACACTTTGAACACTGAAGCTTTCTTT.

This chain joins TRBV28 and TRBJ2-3; D is perhaps TRBD2 (6 bases). Trimming shortened V by 6 bases and J by 2 bases, and 9 bases separated the two germline ends. This CDR3 has 13 residues. Germline V CDR1 and CDR2: MDHEN, SYDVKM. The DNA for the CDR3 is TGTGCCAGCAGGGAGGGAAACACAGATACGCAGTATTTT. Amino acids: CASREGNTDTQYF.

The sample holds a few counts of this clone. The genes are TRBV2 and TRBJ2-7; 9 bases fit TRBD1. Germline-derived CDR1 and CDR2 are SNHLY and FYNNEI. V shed 9 bases and J 1 base; nucleotides not matched to a gene: 7. The CDR3 runs to 14 residues. CDR3 sequence reads: CASNRDRASYEQYF. The CDR3 region has the DNA TGTGCCAGTAACCGGGACAGGGCTTCCTACGAGCAGTACTTC.

This clone has a count of ten or more. The V gene is TRBV7-9, the J gene TRBJ2-7; 7 bases map to TRBD2. From germline, CDR1 is SEHNR and CDR2 FQNEAQ (reference sequence). The CDR3 covers 15 residues. Germline trimming cut 3 bases from V and 6 bases from J; bases unmatched to any gene: 11. CDR3 in amino acids: CASSFALSGGGEQYF. CDR3 DNA sequence: TGTGCCAGCAGCTTTGCGTTGTCGGGCGGGGGCGAGCAGTACTTC. The whole variable domain, filled in from reference TRBV7-9 and TRBJ2-7, reads DTGVSQNPRHKITKRGQNVTFRCDPISEHNRLYWYRQTLGQGPEFLTYFQNEAQLEKSRLLSDRFSAERPKGSFSTLEIQRTEQGDSAMYLCASSFALSGGGEQYFGPGTRLTVT.

This clone was detected only a few times. The chain carries TRBV21-1 and TRBJ2-7; no check of the table's D call, TRBD2, against the DNA was made. TRBV21-1 is described as a pseudogene. This CDR3 is built from 11 residues. CDR3 region: CASSPRREQYF. The CDR3 bases are TGTGCCAGCAGCCCGAGGCGCGAGCAGTACTTC.

The genes are TRBV9 and TRBJ2-2, with TRBD1 matching over 7 bases. Germline V CDR1 and CDR2: SGDLS, YYNGEE. With V trimmed by 4 bases and J by 5 bases, 11 bases remained unmatched. The CDR3 sequence is 16 residues long. CDR3: CASSPPRDRWTGELFF. In DNA, the CDR3 is TGTGCCAGCAGCCCCCCTCGGGACAGATGGACCGGGGAGCTGTTTTTT.

The CDR3: CSVPSGAKETQYF. For the CDR3, the DNA is TGCAGCGTACCTAGCGGGGCCAAAGAGACCCAGTACTTC. The rearrangement uses TRBV29-1 and TRBJ2-5, with 9 bases aligning to TRBD2. Per germline, CDR1 SQVTM and CDR2 ANQGSEA. This CDR3 is built from 13 residues. V trimming: 6 bases; J trimming: 3 bases; junction bases outside the gene matches: 5.

In its sample, this clone was seen many times. The chain recombines TRBV2 with TRBJ2-2; TRBD2 agrees at 8 bases. The CDR3 has 15 residues. CDR1 is SNHLY, CDR2 FYNNEI, per germline. V trimming: 7 bases; J trimming: 2 bases; junction bases outside the gene matches: 6. The DNA for the CDR3 is TGTGCCAGCACTCCAACTAGCGGAAACACCGGGGAGCTGTTTTTT. It translates to CASTPTSGNTGELFF.

The V gene is TRBV9, the J gene TRBJ2-1; D remains unclear. CDR1 and CDR2 (germline): SGDLS, YYNGEE. This CDR3 is built from 13 residues. V lost 0 bases to trimming and J lost 7 bases, with 8 bases between them. The CDR3 DNA sequence: TGTGCCAGCAGCGTAGCACCCGGAAATGAGCAGTTCTTC. As protein: CASSVAPGNEQFF.

CDR3 sequence reads: CASSSKGQGNYGYTF. The CDR3 DNA follows: TGTGCCAGCAGTTCAAAGGGACAGGGGAACTATGGCTACACCTTC. The rearrangement links TRBV28 to TRBJ1-2; 10 bases agree with TRBD1. CDR1 is MDHEN and CDR2 is SYDVKM in the germline V gene. J lost 2 bases, V lost 4 bases, and 4 bases had no gene match. The CDR3 loop spans 15 amino acids.

The chain joins TRBV10-3 to TRBJ2-1; the D gene is possibly TRBD1 (5 bases). This CDR3 spans 12 amino acids. Trimming shortened V by 8 bases and J by 5 bases, and 10 bases separated the two germline ends. Germline values: CDR1 ENHRY, CDR2 SYGVKD. CDR3 sequence reads: CAISVTDNEQFF. The CDR3 region has the DNA TGTGCCATCTCAGTGACAGACAATGAGCAGTTCTTC.

This chain joins TRBV10-1 and TRBJ2-1; 9 nucleotides line up with TRBD2. The CDR3 contains 15 residues. Germline CDR1 WNHNN, CDR2 SYGVQD (reference sequence). With V trimmed by 5 bases and J by 5 bases, 7 bases remained unmatched. CDR3 bases: TGCGCCAGCAGTTCAGGGAGCGGGAGGAACAATGAGCAGTTCTTC. Translating it yields CASSSGSGRNNEQFF.

The chain recombines TRBV28 with TRBJ2-5, with TRBD2 as a possible D gene (5 bases). The CDR3 loop spans 14 amino acids. V gave up 8 bases and J gave up 5 bases, with 18 bases separating them. Germline CDR1 reads MDHEN; CDR2 reads SYDVKM. The DNA for the CDR3 is TGTGCCAGCCGAGATAACGTAAGAGGGGAGACCCAGTACTTC. This encodes CASRDNVRGETQYF.

The rearrangement uses TRBV5-1 and TRBJ2-5, with 10 nucleotides matching TRBD2. Losses at the gene ends were 0 bases for V and 4 bases for J; bases not matched to a gene: 3. The CDR3 runs to 15 residues. The germline V gene encodes CDR1 SGHRS and CDR2 YFSETQ. CDR3 region: CASSLALAGAETQYF. The CDR3 nucleotides are TGCGCCAGCAGCTTGGCTCTAGCGGGAGCAGAGACCCAGTACTTC.

The table lists this clone with a count of one. The CDR3 nucleotides are TGTGCCAGCAGCTTAGTTGGGACGGTCACTGAAGCTTTCTTT. Its translation is CASSLVGTVTEAFF. The gene calls are TRBV11-2 and TRBJ1-1, with D perhaps TRBD1 (5 bases). Germline assignment: CDR1 SGHAT and CDR2 FQNNGV. Between the trimmed V and J ends, which lost 1 base and 4 bases, there was a span of 10 bases. The CDR3 contains 14 residues.

This rearrangement joins TRBV5-1 to TRBJ2-2; 12 positions match TRBD2. Unmatched junction bases numbered 4, after V lost 5 bases and J lost 5 bases. CDR3 length equals 15 residues. The germline V gene encodes CDR1 SGHRS and CDR2 YFSETQ. CDR3 amino acids: CASRTGLAGTGELFF. The CDR3 coding sequence is TGCGCCAGCAGGACAGGACTAGCGGGAACCGGGGAGCTGTTTTTT.

The V gene is TRBV10-3, the J gene TRBJ1-5; 8 bases agree with TRBD1. The trim removed 10 bases at V and 6 bases at J, leaving 8 bases unmatched. CDR1 and CDR2 from the germline V gene are ENHRY and SYGVKD. The CDR3 sequence is 13 residues long. The DNA of the CDR3 is TGTGCCAGCGGACAGGGTGGTTCTCAGCCCCAGCATTTT. Its translation is CASGQGGSQPQHF.